A selection of T cell receptor beta chains follows, all from one sample in a study of OX40 agonist ivuxolimab in advanced cancers. Measured with immunoSEQ multiplex PCR; TCRdb has only the in-frame clones, and not every one. The data hold about 71,000 clones, with less than 90% observed a single time. This specimen consisted of CD4+ or CD8+ T cells sorted from blood, obtained in a trial of the OX40 agonist ivuxolimab. Source of these receptors: an adult with an advanced solid tumor such as melanoma, head and neck, liver or kidney cancer. Both conserved end residues are trimmed from each CDR3. The size entry is marked missing in some rows and otherwise reads once, few, many or a size class.

abundance: NA
v_gene: TRBV5-4
CDR3aa: ASSRWRVSYNEQF

abundance: NA
v_gene: TRBV7-2
CDR3aa: ASSSSRDGKNYGYT

abundance: NA
v_gene: TRBV11-3
CDR3aa: ASQGAGRLNTEAF

abundance: NA
v_gene: TRBV30
CDR3aa: ASRRMGATDTQY

abundance: once
v_gene: TRBV11-2
CDR3aa: ASSIPGQGGVLEAF

abundance: NA
v_gene: TRBV14
CDR3aa: ASSQAGAGTEAF

abundance: NA
v_gene: TRBV30
CDR3aa: AFGTGGLETQY

abundance: NA
v_gene: TRBV19
CDR3aa: ASRPPGSPDTQY

abundance: NA
v_gene: TRBV28
CDR3aa: ASFSGAAKNIQY

abundance: NA
v_gene: TRBV9
CDR3aa: ASSVSDIGNEKLF

abundance: NA
v_gene: TRBV28
CDR3aa: ASSFNSGEKLF

abundance: NA
v_gene: TRBV30
CDR3aa: ACVGETYEQY

abundance: few
v_gene: TRBV15
CDR3aa: ATSRVLLLSDSSYEQY

abundance: NA
v_gene: TRBV28
CDR3aa: ASGTPGTFSYEQY

abundance: NA
v_gene: TRBV28
CDR3aa: ASRVLLDGYGYT

abundance: NA
v_gene: TRBV14
CDR3aa: ASSLPLAGVNTQY

abundance: NA
v_gene: TRBV5-1
CDR3aa: ASSSWGTNNEQF

abundance: once
v_gene: TRBV9
CDR3aa: ASRPKEDGYT

abundance: NA
v_gene: TRBV7-3
CDR3aa: ASSSGLRGETQY

abundance: NA
v_gene: TRBV6-1
CDR3aa: ASRLAIRGTDTQY

abundance: NA
v_gene: TRBV2
CDR3aa: ASSGTGDSGNTIY

abundance: NA
v_gene: TRBV30
CDR3aa: AWSVQGGGLETQY

abundance: NA
v_gene: TRBV6-1
CDR3aa: ASSVGNQPQH

abundance: NA
v_gene: TRBV27
CDR3aa: ASSSLADENEQY

abundance: NA
v_gene: TRBV5-1
CDR3aa: ASSLGTGEGQPQH

abundance: NA
v_gene: TRBV23-1
CDR3aa: ASSQSKDRGF

abundance: NA
v_gene: TRBV6-1
CDR3aa: ASRWGHRSYNEQF

abundance: NA
v_gene: TRBV27
CDR3aa: ASSSSGGEKLF

abundance: NA
v_gene: TRBV30
CDR3aa: AWSVPPKQDEQF

abundance: NA
v_gene: TRBV28
CDR3aa: ASLGGAGTEAF

abundance: NA
v_gene: TRBV11-3
CDR3aa: ASSPGGTAGELF

abundance: NA
v_gene: TRBV5-8
CDR3aa: ASSLGDRVNTEAF

abundance: NA
v_gene: TRBV28
CDR3aa: AGSKPRGGFYEQY

abundance: NA
v_gene: TRBV7-2
CDR3aa: ASSLSGTANTEAF

abundance: NA
v_gene: TRBV7-9
CDR3aa: ASSLGRGGSGSNTEAF

abundance: NA
v_gene: TRBV12-2
CDR3aa: ASRLALIKAGGQRGYT

abundance: few
v_gene: TRBV18
CDR3aa: ASSTQPPTSGLGEQY

abundance: NA
v_gene: TRBV18
CDR3aa: ASSPQRNTEAF

abundance: NA
v_gene: TRBV30
CDR3aa: AWTRDRGIEAF

abundance: NA
v_gene: TRBV7-3
CDR3aa: ASSASQGWDQETQY

abundance: NA
v_gene: TRBV6-6
CDR3aa: ASSLTRQETQY

abundance: once
v_gene: TRBV5-5
CDR3aa: ASSLDLSGNTIY

abundance: NA
v_gene: TRBV4-1
CDR3aa: ASSQARTSPGNTIY

abundance: NA
v_gene: TRBV6-1
CDR3aa: ASSRGQNEKLF

abundance: NA
v_gene: TRBV6-6
CDR3aa: ASSYSLAMFEQY

abundance: NA
v_gene: TRBV6-1
CDR3aa: ASQTSSGELF

abundance: NA
v_gene: TRBV28
CDR3aa: ASSSPGTPGNEQF

abundance: NA
v_gene: TRBV30
CDR3aa: AWSVSPGKDSPLH